This entry is about one TCR beta chain. The table lists this clonotype with a few counts. There is no known antigen for this receptor. Base qualities are not provided; no much larger clone lies one nucleotide away. The data were taken from a study listed by TCRdb under 2016. Library prep was done by RT-PCR. This sample was sequenced with an Illumina MiSeq. TCRdb passed the public sequencing reads through fastp at Q25 and MiXCR, retaining productive beta sequences. Every CDR3 protein is listed once, alongside the most common genes and DNA of its rows. Within this sample are hundreds of thousands of distinct CDR3 sequences, with around 14% of them counted one time only. Together, the top ten hold 3.6% of the sample. The CDR3 goes from the cysteine to the phenylalanine over 13 residues. Left in the record is the CDR3 DNA by itself, 39 bases read in frame from the first base. In the germline V gene, CDR1 corresponds to ENHRY and CDR2 to SYGVKD. V is clipped by 8 bases and J by 5 bases, and the sequence between their germline boundaries is 15 bases long.

Recombination linked TRBV10-3 to TRBJ1-2, with a tentative D gene TRBD1 over 5 matching bases. Sequencing was done on a sample of memory CD4+ T cells from blood. The TCR comes from a female donor in good health, serving as a healthy control. The nucleotide sequence reads TGTGCCATCGCCGTCCAGACAGCTTATGGCTACACCTTC. Its protein reads: CAIAVQTAYGYTF.